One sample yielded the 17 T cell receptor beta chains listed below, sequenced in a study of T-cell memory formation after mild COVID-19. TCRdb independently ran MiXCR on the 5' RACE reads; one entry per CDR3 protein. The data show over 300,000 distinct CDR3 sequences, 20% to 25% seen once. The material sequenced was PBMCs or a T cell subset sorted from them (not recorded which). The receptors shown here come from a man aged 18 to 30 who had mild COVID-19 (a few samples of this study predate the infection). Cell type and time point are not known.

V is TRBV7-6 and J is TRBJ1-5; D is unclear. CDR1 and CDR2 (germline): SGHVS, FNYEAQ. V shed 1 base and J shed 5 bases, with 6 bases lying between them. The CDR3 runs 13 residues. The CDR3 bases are TGTGCCAGCAGCTTAGTAAAGGATCAGCCCCAGCATTTT. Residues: CASSLVKDQPQHF.

CDR3 nucleotide sequence: TGCAGTGCTAGCGGCGGTTCCTACGAGCAGTACTTC. Amino acids: CSASGGSYEQYF. The genes are TRBV20-1 and TRBJ2-7; no clear D gene. Per the germline V gene, CDR1 is DFQATT and CDR2 is SNEGSKA (reference sequence). This CDR3 spans 12 amino acids. Trimming shortened V by 3 bases and J by 1 base, and 7 bases separated the two germline ends.

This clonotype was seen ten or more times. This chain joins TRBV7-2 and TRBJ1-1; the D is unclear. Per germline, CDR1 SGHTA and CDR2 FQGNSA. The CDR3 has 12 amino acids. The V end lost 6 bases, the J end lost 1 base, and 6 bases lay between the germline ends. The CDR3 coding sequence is TGTGCCAGCAGAGCCTGGAACACTGAAGCTTTCTTT. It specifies CASRAWNTEAFF. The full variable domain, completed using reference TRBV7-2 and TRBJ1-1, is GAGVSQSPSNKVTEKGKDVELRCDPISGHTALYWYRQSLGQGLEFLIYFQGNSAPDKSGLPSDRFSAERTGGSVSTLTIQRTQQEDSAVYLCASRAWNTEAFFGQGTRLTVV.

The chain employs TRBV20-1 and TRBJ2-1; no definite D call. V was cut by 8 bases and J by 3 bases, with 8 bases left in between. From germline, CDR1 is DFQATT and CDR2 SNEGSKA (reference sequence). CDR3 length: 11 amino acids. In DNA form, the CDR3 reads TGCAGTTCCAGTGACTACAATGAGCAGTTCTTC. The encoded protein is CSSSDYNEQFF.

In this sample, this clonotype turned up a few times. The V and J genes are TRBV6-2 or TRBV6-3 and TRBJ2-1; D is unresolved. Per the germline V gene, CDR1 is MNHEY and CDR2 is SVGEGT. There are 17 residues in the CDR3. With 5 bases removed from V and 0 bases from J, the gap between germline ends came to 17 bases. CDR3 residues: CASSTDLRAVSYNEQFF. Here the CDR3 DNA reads TGTGCCAGCAGTACCGACCTTCGGGCAGTCTCCTACAATGAGCAGTTCTTC.

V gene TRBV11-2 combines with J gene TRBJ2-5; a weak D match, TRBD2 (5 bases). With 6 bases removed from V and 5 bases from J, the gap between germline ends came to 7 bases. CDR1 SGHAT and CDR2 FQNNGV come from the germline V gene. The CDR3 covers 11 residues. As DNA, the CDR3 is TGTGCCAGCAGGGGCGGGGAGACCCAGTACTTC. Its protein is CASRGGETQYF.

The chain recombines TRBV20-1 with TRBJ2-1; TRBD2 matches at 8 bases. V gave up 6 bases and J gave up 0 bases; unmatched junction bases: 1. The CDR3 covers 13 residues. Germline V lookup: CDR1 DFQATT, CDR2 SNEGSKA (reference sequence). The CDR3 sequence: CSAGGGSYNEQFF. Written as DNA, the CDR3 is TGCAGTGCCGGGGGGGGCTCCTACAATGAGCAGTTCTTC.

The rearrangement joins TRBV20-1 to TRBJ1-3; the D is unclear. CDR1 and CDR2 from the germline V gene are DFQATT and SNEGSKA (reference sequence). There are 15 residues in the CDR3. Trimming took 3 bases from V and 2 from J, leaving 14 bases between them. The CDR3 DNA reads TGCAGTGCTAGTCCCTCGGCAGCTGCTGGAAACACCATATATTTT. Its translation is CSASPSAAAGNTIYF.

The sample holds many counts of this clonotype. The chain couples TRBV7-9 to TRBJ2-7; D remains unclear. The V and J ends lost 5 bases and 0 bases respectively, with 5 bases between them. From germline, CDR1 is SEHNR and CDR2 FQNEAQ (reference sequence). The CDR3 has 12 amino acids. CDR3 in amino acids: CASSPASYEQYF. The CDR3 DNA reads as TGTGCCAGCAGCCCCGCCTCCTACGAGCAGTACTTC. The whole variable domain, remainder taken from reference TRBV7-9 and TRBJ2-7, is DTGVSQNPRHKITKRGQNVTFRCDPISEHNRLYWYRQTLGQGPEFLTYFQNEAQLEKSRLLSDRFSAERPKGSFSTLEIQRTEQGDSAMYLCASSPASYEQYFGPGTRLTVT.

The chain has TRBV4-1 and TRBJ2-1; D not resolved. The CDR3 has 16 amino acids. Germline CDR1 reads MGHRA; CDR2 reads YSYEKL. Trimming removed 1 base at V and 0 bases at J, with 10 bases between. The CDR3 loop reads CASSQVFTNSYNEQFF. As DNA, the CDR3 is TGCGCCAGCAGCCAAGTTTTCACCAACTCCTACAATGAGCAGTTCTTC.

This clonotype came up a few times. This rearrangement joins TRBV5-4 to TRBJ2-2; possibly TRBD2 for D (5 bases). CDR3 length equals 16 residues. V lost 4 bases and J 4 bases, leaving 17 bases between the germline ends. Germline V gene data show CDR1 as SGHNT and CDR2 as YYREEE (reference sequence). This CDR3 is CASSHGLNGGTGELFF. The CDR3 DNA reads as TGTGCCAGCAGCCATGGACTGAACGGAGGCACCGGGGAGCTGTTTTTT.

The CDR3: CASTTGQGDTEAFF. CDR3 nucleotides: TGTGCCAGCACTACGGGACAGGGGGACACTGAAGCTTTCTTT. This chain links TRBV12-3 or TRBV12-4 with TRBJ1-1, with 11 nucleotides matching TRBD1. This CDR3 has 14 amino acids. Trimming took 7 bases from V and 3 from J; bases not matched to a gene: 4.

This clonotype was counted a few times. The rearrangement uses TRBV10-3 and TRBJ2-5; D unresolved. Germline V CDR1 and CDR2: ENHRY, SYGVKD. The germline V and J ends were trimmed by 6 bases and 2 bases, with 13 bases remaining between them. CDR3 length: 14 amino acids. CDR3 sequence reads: CAIRGSPSQETQYF. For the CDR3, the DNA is TGTGCCATCAGGGGAAGCCCCTCTCAAGAGACCCAGTACTTC.

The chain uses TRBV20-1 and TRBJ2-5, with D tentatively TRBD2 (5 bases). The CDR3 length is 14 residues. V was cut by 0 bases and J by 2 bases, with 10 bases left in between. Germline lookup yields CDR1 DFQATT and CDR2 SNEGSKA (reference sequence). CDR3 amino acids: CSARDEGSQETQYF. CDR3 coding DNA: TGCAGTGCTAGAGATGAGGGATCTCAAGAGACCCAGTACTTC.

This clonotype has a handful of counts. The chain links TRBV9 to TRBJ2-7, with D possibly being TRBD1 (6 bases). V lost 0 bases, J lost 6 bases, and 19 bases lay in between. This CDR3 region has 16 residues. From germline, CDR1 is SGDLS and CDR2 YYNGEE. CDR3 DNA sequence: TGTGCCAGCAGCGTAGGGGTGGGGGCCAGCGGAGGCGAGCAGTACTTC. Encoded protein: CASSVGVGASGGEQYF.

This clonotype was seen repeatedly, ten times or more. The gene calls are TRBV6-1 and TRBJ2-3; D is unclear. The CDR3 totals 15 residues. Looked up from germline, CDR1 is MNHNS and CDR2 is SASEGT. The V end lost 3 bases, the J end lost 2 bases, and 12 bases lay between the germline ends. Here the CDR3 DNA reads TGTGCCAGCAGTGACGGGCAGGCCCACACAGATACGCAGTATTTT. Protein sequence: CASSDGQAHTDTQYF.

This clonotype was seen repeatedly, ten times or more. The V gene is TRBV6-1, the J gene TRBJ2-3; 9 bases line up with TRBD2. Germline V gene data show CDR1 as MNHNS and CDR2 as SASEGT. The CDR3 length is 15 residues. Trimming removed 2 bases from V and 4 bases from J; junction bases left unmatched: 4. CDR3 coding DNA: TGTGCCAGCAGTGAAAAATCTAGCGGGGCAGATACGCAGTATTTT. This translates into CASSEKSSGADTQYF.